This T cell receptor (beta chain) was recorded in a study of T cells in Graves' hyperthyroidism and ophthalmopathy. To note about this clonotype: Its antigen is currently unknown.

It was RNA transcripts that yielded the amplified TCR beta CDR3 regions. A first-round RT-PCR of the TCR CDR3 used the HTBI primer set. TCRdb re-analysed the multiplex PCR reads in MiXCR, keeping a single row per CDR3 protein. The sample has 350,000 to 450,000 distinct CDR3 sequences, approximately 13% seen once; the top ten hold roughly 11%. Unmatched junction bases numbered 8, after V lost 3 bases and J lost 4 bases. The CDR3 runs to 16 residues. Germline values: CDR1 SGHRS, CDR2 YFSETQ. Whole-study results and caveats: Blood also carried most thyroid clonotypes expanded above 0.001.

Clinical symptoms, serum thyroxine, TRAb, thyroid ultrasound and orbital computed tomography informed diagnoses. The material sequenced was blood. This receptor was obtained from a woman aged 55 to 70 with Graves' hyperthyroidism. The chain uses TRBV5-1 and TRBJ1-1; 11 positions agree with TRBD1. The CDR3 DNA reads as TGCGCCAGCAGCTCCGGACAGGGGGCGCGTGGCACTGAAGCTTTCTTT. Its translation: CASSSGQGARGTEAFF.